This entry lists 19 T cell receptor beta chains sequenced from one sample in a study of early T cells in non-severe SARS-CoV-2 infection. Using its own MiXCR run on the 5' RACE reads, TCRdb lists one record per CDR3 protein. The data contain roughly 51,000 distinct CDR3 sequences, roughly 6% of them singletons. Sequences were derived from whole blood, sampled at baseline. These receptors were collected from an adult who was a healthcare worker with PCR-confirmed SARS-CoV-2 infection or an uninfected control (not recorded which).

The J gene is TRBJ1-5, the V gene TRBV27, with a possible D match to TRBD1 (6 bases). V lost 5 bases and J 5 bases, leaving 10 bases between the germline ends. This CDR3 has 13 amino acids. Germline values: CDR1 MNHEY, CDR2 SMNVEV (reference sequence). The CDR3 here is CASSKGDHQPQHF. DNA for the CDR3: TGTGCCAGCAGTAAGGGGGACCATCAGCCCCAGCATTTT.

This clonotype was seen many times. The chain has TRBV7-9 and TRBJ2-3; D tentatively reads TRBD1 or TRBD2 (6 bases each). CDR3 size: 16 residues. The germline V gene has CDR1 SEHNR and CDR2 FQNEAQ (reference sequence). Deletions cut 3 bases from V and 5 bases from J, with 18 bases between. The CDR3: CASSLGLGGLKDTQYF. The CDR3 nucleotides are TGTGCCAGCAGCTTGGGGCTAGGGGGGCTGAAAGATACGCAGTATTTT.

This clonotype was seen only a few times. This sequence joins TRBV7-9 and TRBJ2-3; TRBD2 is a possible D gene (5 bases). Trimming took off 5 bases at V and 2 bases at J, with 14 bases between the two ends. Germline CDR1 reads SEHNR; CDR2 reads FQNEAQ (reference sequence). The CDR3 is 15 residues long. The CDR3 sequence: CASSTGIGNTDTQYF. In DNA form, the CDR3 reads TGTGCCAGCAGCACGGGGATCGGAAACACAGATACGCAGTATTTT. The entire variable domain, with the rest obtained from reference TRBV7-9 and TRBJ2-3, is as follows: DTGVSQNPRHKITKRGQNVTFRCDPISEHNRLYWYRQTLGQGPEFLTYFQNEAQLEKSRLLSDRFSAERPKGSFSTLEIQRTEQGDSAMYLCASSTGIGNTDTQYFGPGTRLTVL.

The chain is built from TRBV3-1 and TRBJ2-1, with 9 bases matching TRBD2. The CDR3 is 17 residues long. V lost 2 bases and J lost 0; bases outside the gene matches: 5. Germline CDR1 LGHDT, CDR2 YNNKEL (reference sequence). This CDR3 reads CASSQTSGRFSYNEQFF. CDR3 DNA sequence: TGTGCCAGCAGCCAAACTAGCGGGCGATTCTCCTACAATGAGCAGTTCTTC.

This clonotype was observed at least ten times. This chain uses TRBV29-1 with TRBJ2-7; weak D call: TRBD1 (5 bases). The V gene's germline CDR1 is SQVTM and CDR2 ANQGSEA. The CDR3 is 13 amino acids. V was clipped by 1 base and J by 6 bases, with 13 bases between them. This CDR3 reads CSVEGASGREQYF. CDR3 coding DNA: TGCAGCGTTGAAGGAGCCTCAGGGCGCGAGCAGTACTTC.

This clonotype was seen ten or more times. This chain uses TRBV5-1 with TRBJ2-5; D uncertain. Trimming removed 4 bases at V and 5 bases at J, with 15 bases between. The CDR3 extends over 14 amino acids. CDR1 and CDR2 (germline): SGHRS, YFSETQ. CDR3 sequence (DNA): TGCGCCAGCAGCCCGGAACCGGGTCCCGAGACCCAGTACTTC. Protein product: CASSPEPGPETQYF.

V is TRBV12-3 or TRBV12-4 and J is TRBJ2-5; the D call may be TRBD1 or TRBD2 (5 bases each). The CDR3 length is 15 residues. V lost 5 bases, J lost 1 base, and 14 bases lay in between. CDR3 amino acids: CASSPNLGVQETQYF. DNA for the CDR3: TGTGCCAGCAGTCCCAATTTGGGGGTCCAAGAGACCCAGTACTTC.

The chain couples TRBV12-3 or TRBV12-4 to TRBJ2-1; D is undetermined. With 8 bases removed from V and 3 bases from J, the gap between germline ends came to 14 bases. The CDR3 length is 14 residues. The CDR3 DNA follows: TGTGCCAGCGTCTCCTGGGGTAGCTACAATGAGCAGTTCTTC. Encoded protein: CASVSWGSYNEQFF.

This clonotype was recorded many times. The chain is built from TRBV5-8 and TRBJ2-1; no clear D. Trimming stripped 2 bases from V and 6 bases from J, with 12 bases between. Germline V CDR1 and CDR2: SGHTS, YDEGEE. CDR3 length: 14 residues. The CDR3: CASSLGYRRNEQFF. The CDR3 DNA reads as TGTGCCAGCAGCTTAGGGTATCGACGCAATGAGCAGTTCTTC.

CDR3 region: CASSFDRGNSPLHF. CDR3 nucleotides: TGTGCCAGCAGTTTTGACAGGGGAAATTCACCCCTCCACTTT. The chain couples TRBV12-3 or TRBV12-4 to TRBJ1-6, with 8 bases matching TRBD1. CDR3 length: 14 amino acids. With V trimmed by 3 bases and J by 7 bases, 2 bases remained unmatched.

This clonotype has a handful of counts. The genes are TRBV20-1 and TRBJ2-3, with D unresolved. Germline V gene lookup returns CDR1 DFQATT and CDR2 SNEGSKA (reference sequence). V lost 2 bases to trimming and J lost 8 bases, with 11 bases between them. The CDR3 covers 12 residues. CDR3 sequence: CSARSPLGTQYF. As DNA, the CDR3 is TGCAGTGCTAGATCCCCCCTTGGTACGCAGTATTTT.

The sample holds many counts of this clonotype. The chain carries TRBV7-3 and TRBJ2-3, with 12 nucleotides matching TRBD2. The V gene's germline CDR1 is SGHTA and CDR2 FQGTGA. The CDR3 has 17 residues. V lost 5 bases, J lost 0 bases, and 6 bases stayed unmatched. CDR3 nucleotide sequence: TGTGCCAGCAGCCAACTCGGACTAGCGGGAAGCACAGATACGCAGTATTTT. Protein: CASSQLGLAGSTDTQYF.

In this sample, this clonotype turned up many times. The chain joins TRBV12-3 or TRBV12-4 to TRBJ2-1; 7 nucleotides line up with TRBD2. The CDR3 is made up of 13 amino acids. Trimming took 6 bases from V and 4 from J; bases not matched to a gene: 3. This CDR3 reads CASRGGTYNEQFF. The CDR3 DNA is TGTGCCAGCAGGGGAGGGACGTACAATGAGCAGTTCTTC.

This clonotype was counted ten times or more. The V and J genes are TRBV5-4 and TRBJ2-1, with 7 nucleotides matching TRBD2. The length of the CDR3 is 16 residues. The germline CDR1 and CDR2 sequences are SGHNT and YYREEE (reference sequence). The J segment lost 4 bases and the V segment lost 4 bases, leaving 11 bases of the junction unmatched. CDR3: CASSITSATVYNEQFF. The CDR3 DNA reads TGTGCCAGCAGCATTACTAGCGCCACCGTTTACAATGAGCAGTTCTTC.

The gene calls are TRBV11-2 and TRBJ2-7, with 7 bases aligning to TRBD2. The CDR3 has 11 amino acids. Germline CDR1 reads SGHAT; CDR2 reads FQNNGV. Unmatched junction bases numbered 4, after V lost 7 bases and J lost 7 bases. The CDR3 sequence is CASNNGGEQYF. The CDR3 region has the DNA TGTGCCAGCAACAACGGGGGGGAGCAGTACTTC.

The sample holds many counts of this clonotype. The chain couples TRBV25-1 to TRBJ2-7, with a possible D match to TRBD1 (6 bases). Trimming stripped 6 bases from V and 2 bases from J, with 14 bases between. CDR3 length: 14 amino acids. The germline V gene has CDR1 MGHDK and CDR2 SYGVNS. The CDR3: CASRKGQTPYEQYF. CDR3 nucleotide sequence: TGTGCCAGCAGGAAGGGACAAACCCCCTACGAGCAGTACTTC.

This clonotype was observed at least ten times. This chain uses TRBV6-4 with TRBJ2-1, with 9 positions matching TRBD1. V dropped 4 bases and J dropped 10; count of bases not matched to a gene: 8. CDR3 size: 14 residues. Per germline, CDR1 MRHNA and CDR2 SNTAGT. The chain's CDR3 is CASSAGQGHREQFF. The CDR3 coding sequence is TGTGCCAGCAGTGCGGGACAGGGCCACAGGGAGCAGTTCTTC.

This clonotype was counted ten times or more. This chain joins TRBV7-8 and TRBJ2-3, with 11 bases that match TRBD2. The CDR3 sequence is 15 residues long. Germline CDR1 and CDR2: SGHVS and FQNEAQ. V was clipped by 6 bases and J by 2 bases; unmatched bases: 4. This CDR3 reads CASRRGLADTDTQYF. CDR3 in DNA: TGTGCCAGCAGGCGGGGACTAGCGGACACAGATACGCAGTATTTT.

The genes are TRBV4-1 and TRBJ2-7; 10 positions agree with TRBD2. Germline V CDR1 and CDR2: MGHRA, YSYEKL. The CDR3 sequence is 16 residues long. V trimming: 1 base; J trimming: 6 bases; junction bases outside the gene matches: 9. CDR3 protein: CASSQGWASGGGEQYF. The DNA for the CDR3 is TGCGCCAGCAGCCAAGGTTGGGCTAGCGGGGGTGGCGAGCAGTACTTC.